One and the same sample provided the 31 T cell receptor beta chains below, sequenced in a study of cytomegalovirus exposure and HLA in healthy donors. PCR was performed using 60 Vbeta and 13 Jbeta primers. Using immunoSEQ multiplex PCR, the repertoire was profiled, and TCRdb retains in-frame clones only, with some absent. The table lists about 140,000 clones, more than 60% of them singletons. Sequenced sample: PBMCs. These receptor sequences come from a male donor in good health and CMV-seronegative.

The V and J genes are TRBV10-3 and TRBJ2-1, with 11 bases that match TRBD2. Germline CDR1 reads ENHRY; CDR2 reads SYGVKD. Unmatched junction bases numbered 12, after V lost 3 bases and J lost 5 bases. The CDR3 sequence is 18 residues long. CDR3 nucleotides: TGTGCCATCAGTGATCGGACTAGCGGGTACGAGATAAACAATGAGCAGTTCTTC. Its protein product is CAISDRTSGYEINNEQFF.

The chain is built from TRBV4-1 and TRBJ2-7; D uncertain. Germline-derived CDR1 and CDR2 are MGHRA and YSYEKL. The V and J ends lost 0 bases and 2 bases respectively, with 14 bases between them. This CDR3 spans 16 amino acids. The CDR3 reads CASSQDQQPPTYEQYF. DNA of the CDR3: TGCGCCAGCAGCCAAGATCAACAGCCTCCAACCTACGAGCAGTACTTC.

This chain connects TRBV7-2 to TRBJ1-1, with no clear D. Germline loops: CDR1 SGHTA, CDR2 FQGNSA. V was trimmed by 2 bases and J by 3 bases, leaving 16 bases between them. The CDR3 extends over 16 amino acids. The DNA for the CDR3 is TGTGCCAGCAGCTTACTACCCAGGCGAACTGACACTGAAGCTTTCTTT. The encoded protein is CASSLLPRRTDTEAFF.

V and J are TRBV6-5 and TRBJ1-1, with D unclear. The CDR3 is 14 residues long. The ends were cut back, 2 bases at V and 2 bases at J, with 9 bases in the middle. Germline CDR1 reads MNHEY; CDR2 reads SVGAGI. The CDR3 loop is CASSYGGYNTEAFF. The CDR3, as DNA: TGTGCCAGCAGTTACGGAGGGTATAACACTGAAGCTTTCTTT.

The V gene is TRBV9, the J gene TRBJ1-2, with D possibly TRBD1 on 6 matching bases. Trimming cost V 8 bases and J 0 bases, with 11 bases left between them. CDR3 size: 13 residues. Germline CDR1 is SGDLS and CDR2 is YYNGEE. The CDR3, as DNA: TGTGCCAGTGGACAGCAGACTAACTATGGCTACACCTTC. This gives the protein CASGQQTNYGYTF.

This sequence joins TRBV6-5 and TRBJ1-1; tentatively, D is TRBD1 (6 bases). This CDR3 has 15 amino acids. Trimming pared 4 bases from V and 2 bases from J, leaving 14 bases between. CDR1 and CDR2 from the germline V gene are MNHEY and SVGAGI. CDR3 bases: TGTGCCAGCAGTTCGGCAGGGGTGGAAAACACTGAAGCTTTCTTT. The encoded protein is CASSSAGVENTEAFF.

A few counts support this clone. This chain joins TRBV30 and TRBJ2-5, with a tentative D call TRBD2 (6 bases). This CDR3 is 13 amino acids long. V was cut by 8 bases and J by 4 bases, with 17 bases left in between. Germline V gene data show CDR1 as GTSNPN and CDR2 as SVGIG (reference sequence). CDR3 region: CARSRGGAETQYF. The CDR3 nucleotides are TGTGCCCGGTCCCGGGGCGGGGCAGAGACCCAGTACTTC.

This chain connects TRBV27 to TRBJ2-7, with 9 bases matching TRBD2. CDR1 MNHEY and CDR2 SMNVEV come from the germline V gene (reference sequence). J was trimmed by 4 bases and V by 6 bases; bases with no gene match: 10. This CDR3 region has 15 residues. CDR3 loop: CASSFLAGAGYEQYF. CDR3 bases: TGTGCCAGCAGCTTCTTAGCGGGGGCGGGGTACGAGCAGTACTTC.

This sequence joins TRBV7-2 and TRBJ1-3, with TRBD1 as a possible D gene (5 bases). V shed 1 base and J shed 3 bases, with 10 bases lying between them. Germline assignment: CDR1 SGHTA and CDR2 FQGNSA. The CDR3 contains 15 residues. CDR3 nucleotide sequence: TGTGCCAGCAGCTTAGGGGGCATGGGTGGAAACACCATATATTTT. Its protein product is CASSLGGMGGNTIYF. The full variable domain, rest sourced from reference TRBV7-2 and TRBJ1-3, is GAGVSQSPSNKVTEKGKDVELRCDPISGHTALYWYRQSLGQGLEFLIYFQGNSAPDKSGLPSDRFSAERTGGSVSTLTIQRTQQEDSAVYLCASSLGGMGGNTIYFGEGSWLTVV.

This clone turned up a few times. CDR3 DNA sequence: TGTGCCAGCGCAGAGGATCTAACCTCCTACGAGCAGTACTTC. Translated: CASAEDLTSYEQYF. The chain recombines TRBV7-2 with TRBJ2-7; no reliable D call. Trimming left V 8 bases short and J 0 bases short, with 14 bases between. This CDR3 region has 14 residues. From germline, CDR1 is SGHTA and CDR2 FQGNSA.

This sequence joins TRBV29-1 and TRBJ2-5; possibly TRBD2 for D (6 bases). Per germline, CDR1 SQVTM and CDR2 ANQGSEA. The CDR3 has 12 amino acids. The germline V and J ends were trimmed by 6 bases and 3 bases, with 11 bases remaining between them. DNA of the CDR3: TGCAGCGTGGGGACGGGGGAAGAGACCCAGTACTTC. Translated, it gives CSVGTGEETQYF.

The J gene is TRBJ2-3, the V gene TRBV6-5; 11 nucleotides agree with TRBD2. Germline CDR1 is MNHEY and CDR2 is SVGAGI. The V and J ends lost 6 bases and 10 bases, in that order; junction bases with no gene match: 6. This CDR3 has 13 amino acids. For the CDR3, the DNA is TGTGCCAGCAGCCTAGCGGGAGGTCGTGCGCAGTATTTT. Its translation: CASSLAGGRAQYF.

This clone was recorded a few times. The chain has TRBV5-1 and TRBJ1-1, with D uncertain. With 6 bases removed from V and 1 base from J, the gap between germline ends came to 16 bases. The CDR3 sequence is 15 residues long. The germline gives CDR1 SGHRS, CDR2 YFSETQ. CDR3: CASNGEQVGNTEAFF. The CDR3 DNA sequence: TGCGCCAGCAACGGGGAACAAGTGGGGAACACTGAAGCTTTCTTT.

The V gene is TRBV19, the J gene TRBJ1-4, with 9 bases matching TRBD1. The ends lost 4 bases at V and 11 bases at J; junction bases unmatched: 8. Per the germline V gene, CDR1 is LNHDA and CDR2 is SQIVND (reference sequence). CDR3 size: 14 residues. DNA for the CDR3: TGTGCCAGTAGTAGCGGGGACAGGGATTGGAAACTGTTTTTT. Translation gives CASSSGDRDWKLFF.

The chain employs TRBV6-5 and TRBJ1-1; TRBD1 matches at 9 bases. Per germline, CDR1 MNHEY and CDR2 SVGAGI. CDR3 length: 14 amino acids. Germline trimming cut 6 bases from V and 6 bases from J; bases unmatched to any gene: 8. CDR3 loop: CASSPNRGLSEAFF. In nucleotides, the CDR3 is TGTGCCAGCAGCCCCAACAGGGGGCTTTCTGAAGCTTTCTTT.

The chain combines TRBV9 with TRBJ2-3; 12 positions agree with TRBD2. The trim removed 3 bases at V and 2 bases at J, leaving 4 bases unmatched. In germline, CDR1 is SGDLS, CDR2 YYNGEE. The CDR3 contains 16 residues. DNA for the CDR3: TGTGCCAGCAGCGCTAGCGGGGGGGACAACACAGATACGCAGTATTTT. Protein sequence: CASSASGGDNTDTQYF. The full variable domain, with the rest looked up from reference TRBV9 and TRBJ2-3, is DSGVTQTPKHLITATGQRVTLRCSPRSGDLSVYWYQQSLDQGLQFLIQYYNGEERAKGNILERFSAQQFPDLHSELNLSSLELGDSALYFCASSASGGDNTDTQYFGPGTRLTVL.

The chain carries TRBV6-1 and TRBJ2-7; D gene uncertain. V was pared by 7 bases and J by 3 bases, with 16 bases between. CDR3 length: 14 amino acids. Germline CDR1 MNHNS, CDR2 SASEGT. The CDR3 nucleotides are TGTGCCAGCACTATCCAGGTCCCGCGCTACGAGCAGTACTTC. Residues: CASTIQVPRYEQYF.

The chain joins TRBV29-1 to TRBJ2-5; D is uncertain. CDR1 is SQVTM, CDR2 ANQGSEA, per germline. Trimming removed 5 bases from V and 1 base from J, with 11 bases in between. The CDR3 totals 13 residues. CDR3 region: CSVRLIIQETQYF. Here the CDR3 DNA reads TGCAGCGTTAGACTTATAATCCAAGAGACCCAGTACTTC.

The chain has TRBV29-1 and TRBJ1-1; D remains ambiguous. Germline CDR1 and CDR2: SQVTM and ANQGSEA. V was shortened by 5 bases and J by 4 bases, with 14 bases between the two germline ends. The CDR3 runs 13 residues. The CDR3 reads CSVSSGGGTEAFF. The CDR3 DNA sequence: TGCAGCGTTTCAAGTGGCGGCGGCACTGAAGCTTTCTTT.

The chain couples TRBV27 to TRBJ2-5; 9 bases align to TRBD1. After removal of 7 bases from V and 0 bases from J, the junction contained 12 bases not matched to a gene. Germline V gene data show CDR1 as MNHEY and CDR2 as SMNVEV (reference sequence). The CDR3 loop spans 17 amino acids. In nucleotides, the CDR3 is TGTGCCAGCACTAGGACAGGGGATGAGGGGTACCAAGAGACCCAGTACTTC. It specifies CASTRTGDEGYQETQYF.

V gene TRBV5-6 combines with J gene TRBJ2-7, with 7 bases identical to TRBD1. CDR3 size: 14 residues. Germline CDR1 is SGHDT and CDR2 is YYEEEE. Trimming removed 0 bases from V and 3 bases from J; junction bases left unmatched: 3. CDR3 DNA: TGTGCCAGCAGCTTGGACGGGACAGTCTACGAGCAGTACTTC. Encoded protein: CASSLDGTVYEQYF. Combining the CDR3 with reference TRBV5-6 and TRBJ2-7 gives the whole variable domain DAGVTQSPTHLIKTRGQQVTLRCSPKSGHDTVSWYQQALGQGPQFIFQYYEEEERQRGNFPDRFSGHQFPNYSSELNVNALLLGDSALYLCASSLDGTVYEQYFGPGTRLTVT.

This chain joins TRBV5-6 and TRBJ2-1, with D uncertain. V was cut by 0 bases and J by 2 bases, with 9 bases left in between. CDR1 is SGHDT and CDR2 is YYEEEE in the germline V gene. The CDR3 loop spans 15 amino acids. The chain's CDR3 is CASSLDPTPYNEQFF. As DNA, the CDR3 is TGTGCCAGCAGCTTGGACCCTACCCCCTACAATGAGCAGTTCTTC.

This chain connects TRBV10-3 to TRBJ1-6, with D possibly being TRBD1 (5 bases). V shed 0 bases and J shed 10 bases, with 16 bases lying between them. The CDR3 consists of 16 residues. Per germline, CDR1 ENHRY and CDR2 SYGVKD. The CDR3 sequence is CAISESISGVGSPLHF. The CDR3 DNA reads as TGTGCCATCAGTGAGTCGATCTCGGGGGTCGGATCACCCCTCCACTTT.

The J gene is TRBJ2-3, the V gene TRBV4-3, with TRBD1 matching 7 bases. V lost 11 bases to trimming and J lost 1 base; unmatched junction nucleotides: 18. Germline V lookup: CDR1 LGHNA, CDR2 YSLEER. This CDR3 has 17 residues. The CDR3 is CASSAGQANTRTDTQYF. As DNA, the CDR3 is TGCGCCTCAAGCGCAGGACAGGCAAACACACGCACAGATACGCAGTATTTT.

The gene calls are TRBV5-1 and TRBJ1-6; D call uncertain. With 3 bases removed from V and 9 bases from J, the gap between germline ends came to 19 bases. This CDR3 spans 16 amino acids. CDR1 and CDR2 from the germline V gene are SGHRS and YFSETQ. The CDR3 region has the DNA TGCGCCAGCAGCTCGGCCCCTAGGAGGATAGGTTCACCCCTCCACTTT. Translated, it gives CASSSAPRRIGSPLHF.

The gene calls are TRBV18 and TRBJ1-4; weak D call: TRBD1 (6 bases). The length of the CDR3 is 12 residues. Between the trimmed V and J ends, which lost 1 base and 16 bases, there was a span of 13 bases. Germline V lookup: CDR1 KGHSH, CDR2 LQKENI. CDR3 sequence (DNA): TGTGCCAGCTCACCACTTGGGGGGGGACAGTTTTTT. Protein: CASSPLGGGQFF.

The J gene is TRBJ2-1, the V gene TRBV7-2; 12 bases map to TRBD2. Germline CDR1 and CDR2: SGHTA and FQGNSA. The V gene end was trimmed by 2 bases and the J gene end by 7 bases; junction bases not matched to a gene: 9. CDR3 length equals 17 residues. In DNA, the CDR3 is TGTGCCAGCAGCTTAATCTCACTAGCGGGAGGATTAAATGAGCAGTTCTTC. It yields the protein CASSLISLAGGLNEQFF. Filled out from reference TRBV7-2 and TRBJ2-1, the complete variable domain reads GAGVSQSPSNKVTEKGKDVELRCDPISGHTALYWYRQSLGQGLEFLIYFQGNSAPDKSGLPSDRFSAERTGGSVSTLTIQRTQQEDSAVYLCASSLISLAGGLNEQFFGPGTRLTVL.

This chain connects TRBV5-6 to TRBJ2-2; 9 bases match TRBD2. V trimming: 1 base; J trimming: 3 bases; junction bases outside the gene matches: 4. The CDR3 is made up of 16 amino acids. Germline CDR1 and CDR2: SGHDT and YYEEEE. CDR3 sequence: CASSLLAGGYTGELFF. DNA of the CDR3: TGTGCCAGCAGCTTGCTGGCGGGAGGGTACACCGGGGAGCTGTTTTTT.

The chain recombines TRBV9 with TRBJ1-5, with D unresolved. There are 16 residues in the CDR3. V dropped 4 bases and J dropped 1 base, with 15 bases sitting between them. Germline V gene data show CDR1 as SGDLS and CDR2 as YYNGEE. CDR3 residues: CASSPPARRSNQPQHF. CDR3 sequence (DNA): TGTGCCAGCAGCCCCCCTGCGAGGAGGAGCAATCAGCCCCAGCATTTT.

The chain is built from TRBV5-1 and TRBJ2-1, with D perhaps matching TRBD1 (5 bases). The germline V and J ends were trimmed by 0 bases and 9 bases, with 13 bases remaining between them. The CDR3 contains 14 residues. The V gene's germline CDR1 is SGHRS and CDR2 YFSETQ. CDR3 bases: TGCGCCAGCAGCTTGGCCACAGGTGCCAGTGAGCAGTTCTTC. Its protein is CASSLATGASEQFF. Filled out from reference TRBV5-1 and TRBJ2-1, the complete variable domain reads KAGVTQTPRYLIKTRGQQVTLSCSPISGHRSVSWYQQTPGQGLQFLFEYFSETQRNKGNFPGRFSGRQFSNSRSEMNVSTLELGDSALYLCASSLATGASEQFFGPGTRLTVL.

This clone occurred a few times. The chain has TRBV7-9 and TRBJ1-5; unclear D gene. The CDR3 contains 15 residues. Germline V gene data show CDR1 as SEHNR and CDR2 as FQNEAQ (reference sequence). Trimming removed 5 bases from V and 3 bases from J, with 14 bases in between. The CDR3: CASSALGGYNQPQHF. The CDR3 nucleotides are TGTGCCAGCAGCGCCCTGGGAGGGTACAATCAGCCCCAGCATTTT.